The 27 T cell receptor beta chains reported below all come from one sample, sequenced in a study of blood T cell repertoires in COVID-19. The method was immunoSEQ multiplex PCR; TCRdb's version includes in-frame clones alone and lacks a portion of them. The sample holds a few hundred thousand clones, 85% seen once. The sequenced sample consisted of peripheral blood. These receptor sequences come from a woman in her 50s with active or convalescent COVID-19.

This clone was detected only a few times. Other DNA sequences from this sample encode an identical CDR3 as well. The chain carries TRBV27 and TRBJ1-3, with unresolved D. Germline CDR1 and CDR2: MNHEY and SMNVEV (reference sequence). This CDR3 region has 14 residues. The V end lost 4 bases, the J end lost 4 bases, and 11 bases lay between the germline ends. The CDR3 coding sequence is TGTGCCAGCAGTTCACGGGTCTCCGGAAACACCATATATTTT. This encodes CASSSRVSGNTIYF.

This clone occurred once. The chain combines TRBV19 with TRBJ1-1; 9 nucleotides align to TRBD1. After removal of 4 bases from V and 3 bases from J, the junction contained 6 bases not matched to a gene. The CDR3 is 15 amino acids. In germline, CDR1 is LNHDA, CDR2 SQIVND (reference sequence). CDR3 nucleotide sequence: TGTGCCAGTAGTAAGGACAGGGGAGCCGACACTGAAGCTTTCTTT. Amino acids: CASSKDRGADTEAFF.

The chain recombines TRBV7-8 with TRBJ1-2; D may be TRBD1 (6 bases). The germline CDR1 and CDR2 sequences are SGHVS and FQNEAQ. The CDR3 is 15 residues long. V lost 0 bases, J lost 4 bases, and 12 bases lay in between. The DNA for the CDR3 is TGTGCCAGCAGCTTAGCGAGGGGGGGGGCCTATGGCTACACCTTC. Amino acid sequence: CASSLARGGAYGYTF.

V and J are TRBV14 and TRBJ2-5; D remains unclear. V lost 4 bases, J lost 2 bases, and 5 bases lay in between. The length of the CDR3 is 12 residues. The germline CDR1 and CDR2 sequences are SGHDN and FVKESK. This CDR3 reads CASSLAQETQYF. DNA for the CDR3: TGTGCCAGCAGCCTAGCTCAAGAGACCCAGTACTTC.

V gene TRBV5-4 combines with J gene TRBJ2-7; TRBD2 agrees at 11 bases. From germline, CDR1 is SGHNT and CDR2 YYREEE (reference sequence). The J segment lost 3 bases and the V segment lost 0 bases, leaving 5 bases of the junction unmatched. The CDR3 loop spans 16 amino acids. The CDR3 protein is CASSLGPLAGGYEQYF. CDR3 in DNA: TGTGCCAGCAGCTTGGGGCCGCTAGCGGGAGGCTACGAGCAGTACTTC.

This clone showed up just a few times. V and J are TRBV18 and TRBJ1-2; D remains ambiguous. This CDR3 spans 16 amino acids. Germline CDR1 and CDR2: KGHSH and LQKENI. V was pared by 0 bases and J by 2 bases, with 13 bases between. The CDR3 region is CASSPPDWGGNYGYTF. As DNA, the CDR3 is TGTGCCAGCTCACCACCGGATTGGGGAGGAAACTATGGCTACACCTTC.

The chain recombines TRBV7-8 with TRBJ1-2; 7 positions agree with TRBD1. V shed 2 bases and J 2 bases; nucleotides not matched to a gene: 2. The CDR3 has 14 residues. In germline, CDR1 is SGHVS, CDR2 FQNEAQ. CDR3 protein: CASSLSGQNYGYTF. CDR3 nucleotide sequence: TGTGCCAGCAGCTTATCGGGACAGAACTATGGCTACACCTTC.

This chain joins TRBV28 and TRBJ2-3; 9 bases map to TRBD2. Trimming cost V 4 bases and J 5 bases; bases outside gene matches: 7. The CDR3 spans 15 residues. CDR1 is MDHEN and CDR2 is SYDVKM in the germline V gene. The CDR3 reads CASSYEREVGDTQYF. CDR3 DNA: TGTGCCAGCAGTTATGAGCGGGAGGTAGGAGATACGCAGTATTTT. The complete variable domain, with remaining parts taken from reference TRBV28 and TRBJ2-3, reads DVKVTQSSRYLVKRTGEKVFLECVQDMDHENMFWYRQDPGLGLRLIYFSYDVKMKEKGDIPEGYSVSREKKERFSLILESASTNQTSMYLCASSYEREVGDTQYFGPGTRLTVL.

V gene TRBV19 combines with J gene TRBJ1-2; no clear D gene. The ends were cut back, 10 bases at V and 7 bases at J, with 10 bases in the middle. In germline, CDR1 is LNHDA, CDR2 SQIVND (reference sequence). This CDR3 comprises 10 residues. CDR3 nucleotide sequence: TGTGCCACCGGTCCGGGTGGCTACACCTTC. Its translation is CATGPGGYTF. The variable domain in full, completed from reference TRBV19 and TRBJ1-2, reads DGGITQSPKYLFRKEGQNVTLSCEQNLNHDAMYWYRQDPGQGLRLIYYSQIVNDFQKGDIAEGYSVSREKKESFPLTVTSAQKNPTAFYLCATGPGGYTFGSGTRLTVV.

This rearrangement joins TRBV18 to TRBJ1-5; tentatively, D is TRBD1 (6 bases). CDR1 and CDR2 from the germline V gene are KGHSH and LQKENI. The CDR3 covers 16 residues. The germline V and J ends were trimmed by 3 bases and 2 bases, with 14 bases remaining between them. This CDR3 reads CASSPVGGRGNQPQHF. CDR3 nucleotides: TGTGCCAGCTCACCGGTAGGGGGTAGGGGCAATCAGCCCCAGCATTTT.

In its sample, this clone was seen once. The chain links TRBV19 to TRBJ2-2; the D gene is possibly TRBD1 (6 bases). Germline-derived CDR1 and CDR2 are LNHDA and SQIVND (reference sequence). The length of the CDR3 is 16 residues. The germline V and J ends were trimmed by 3 bases and 0 bases, with 11 bases remaining between them. The chain's CDR3 is CASSIGRGPNTGELFF. The CDR3 DNA follows: TGTGCCAGTAGTATCGGCAGGGGCCCGAACACCGGGGAGCTGTTTTTT.

The rearrangement joins TRBV5-6 to TRBJ2-5; TRBD1 matches at 9 bases. The V and J ends lost 2 bases and 7 bases, in that order; junction bases with no gene match: 6. The CDR3 consists of 14 residues. Germline CDR1 and CDR2: SGHDT and YYEEEE. The CDR3 reads CASSFRDRDVTQYF. The DNA for the CDR3 is TGTGCCAGCAGCTTCCGGGACAGGGATGTGACCCAGTACTTC.

The V call is TRBV5-1, the J call TRBJ2-7; TRBD1 matches at 8 bases. In germline, CDR1 is SGHRS, CDR2 YFSETQ. V lost 5 bases, J lost 5 bases, and 18 bases stayed unmatched. The CDR3 extends over 17 amino acids. In nucleotides, the CDR3 is TGCGCCAGCAGGGGAGTCCCGGGACAGGAGATACGGGACGAGCAGTACTTC. Translated: CASRGVPGQEIRDEQYF. Supplemented by reference TRBV5-1 and TRBJ2-7, the full variable domain reads KAGVTQTPRYLIKTRGQQVTLSCSPISGHRSVSWYQQTPGQGLQFLFEYFSETQRNKGNFPGRFSGRQFSNSRSEMNVSTLELGDSALYLCASRGVPGQEIRDEQYFGPGTRLTVT.

V gene TRBV5-4 combines with J gene TRBJ2-5; 8 bases are a match to TRBD2. Germline V gene data show CDR1 as SGHNT and CDR2 as YYREEE (reference sequence). The length of the CDR3 is 14 residues. V lost 3 bases and J lost 3; bases outside the gene matches: 4. The DNA for the CDR3 is TGTGCCAGCAGCTCCGGACTAGCCGAAGAGACCCAGTACTTC. The encoded protein is CASSSGLAEETQYF.

The chain employs TRBV7-6 and TRBJ1-1; D gene unclear. The CDR3 has 15 amino acids. CDR1 is SGHVS and CDR2 is FNYEAQ in the germline V gene. The germline V and J ends were trimmed by 3 bases and 0 bases, with 11 bases remaining between them. The CDR3 DNA reads as TGTGCCAGCAGCTTGGAGGCCGGGCTGAACACTGAAGCTTTCTTT. Its protein product is CASSLEAGLNTEAFF.

J is TRBJ2-3 and V is TRBV5-1; D is uncertain. The ends were cut back, 4 bases at V and 0 bases at J, with 6 bases in the middle. The CDR3 has 13 amino acids. Germline loops: CDR1 SGHRS, CDR2 YFSETQ. The CDR3 loop is CASSIASTDTQYF. The CDR3 nucleotides are TGCGCCAGCAGCATAGCTAGCACAGATACGCAGTATTTT.

The V and J genes are TRBV21-1 and TRBJ1-3; the table's D gene call, TRBD1, was not cross checked with the DNA. TRBV21-1 is assigned pseudogene status. This CDR3 spans 16 amino acids. The CDR3 DNA is TGTGCCAGCAGCAAAGCTTGGACAGGCTCTGGAAACACCATATATTTT. This sequence encodes CASSKAWTGSGNTIYF.

The chain combines TRBV6-6 with TRBJ1-1; 7 positions agree with TRBD1. The CDR3 spans 13 residues. Germline V gene data show CDR1 as MNHNY and CDR2 as SVGAGI (reference sequence). Trimming cost V 6 bases and J 8 bases; bases outside gene matches: 9. As DNA, the CDR3 is TGTGCCAGCAGGGGACAGTCGATTTTCGAAGCTTTCTTT. Amino acids: CASRGQSIFEAFF.

The chain couples TRBV18 to TRBJ2-4; 9 nucleotides match TRBD2. Germline CDR1 and CDR2: KGHSH and LQKENI. This CDR3 has 16 residues. V trimming: 0 bases; J trimming: 4 bases; junction bases outside the gene matches: 4. The chain's CDR3 is CASSPPSGRTKNIQYF. CDR3 nucleotide sequence: TGTGCCAGCTCACCACCGAGCGGGAGGACTAAAAACATTCAGTACTTC. The full variable domain, its missing parts supplied by reference TRBV18 and TRBJ2-4, is NAGVMQNPRHLVRRRGQEARLRCSPMKGHSHVYWYRQLPEEGLKFMVYLQKENIIDESGMPKERFSAEFPKEGPSILRIQQVVRGDSAAYFCASSPPSGRTKNIQYFGAGTRLSVL.

This clone was observed a single time. Here the CDR3 DNA reads TGTGCCTGGTTCCACCCCGGGACTAGCGGGAATTCCTACGAGCAGTACTTC. Encoded protein: CAWFHPGTSGNSYEQYF. The rearrangement uses TRBV30 and TRBJ2-7; 13 bases agree with TRBD2. J was trimmed by 1 base and V by 5 bases; bases with no gene match: 11. Per the germline V gene, CDR1 is GTSNPN and CDR2 is SVGIG (reference sequence). The CDR3 runs to 17 residues.

This rearrangement joins TRBV7-8 to TRBJ2-3; D is perhaps TRBD2 (6 bases). The germline V gene has CDR1 SGHVS and CDR2 FQNEAQ. V shed 1 base and J shed 6 bases, with 14 bases lying between them. There are 15 residues in the CDR3. CDR3 in DNA: TGTGCCAGCAGCTTAGGGGGCACCAGCGGGGATACGCAGTATTTT. Protein sequence: CASSLGGTSGDTQYF.

CDR3 protein: CASSSPHTGPDTQYF. The CDR3 bases are TGTGCCAGCAGCTCCCCCCATACAGGCCCAGATACGCAGTATTTT. This chain joins TRBV13 and TRBJ2-3, with D perhaps matching TRBD1 (5 bases). Trimming stripped 4 bases from V and 4 bases from J, with 15 bases between. Germline V lookup: CDR1 PRHDT, CDR2 FYEKMQ (reference sequence). This CDR3 spans 15 amino acids.

This rearrangement joins TRBV28 to TRBJ1-1; TRBD1 aligns across 8 bases. This CDR3 comprises 13 residues. Losses at the gene ends were 3 bases for V and 6 bases for J; bases not matched to a gene: 3. The germline V gene encodes CDR1 MDHEN and CDR2 SYDVKM. The CDR3 nucleotides read TGTGCCAGCAGTTTCCGACAGGGGCCTGAAGCTTTCTTT. It codes for CASSFRQGPEAFF.

This clone came up once. The chain has TRBV2 and TRBJ2-1; perhaps TRBD2 as D (6 bases). The CDR3 length is 12 residues. Germline V gene sequence: CDR1 SNHLY, CDR2 FYNNEI. V lost 6 bases and J lost 12, with 15 bases in between. CDR3 residues: CASRAPVGGQFF. The CDR3, as DNA: TGTGCCAGCAGAGCCCCGGTCGGGGGGCAGTTCTTC. Variable domain in full (rest from reference TRBV2 and TRBJ2-1): EPEVTQTPSHQVTQMGQEVILRCVPISNHLYFYWYRQILGQKVEFLVSFYNNEISEKSEIFDDQFSVERPDGSNFTLKIRSTKLEDSAMYFCASRAPVGGQFFGPGTRLTVL.

The V call is TRBV9, the J call TRBJ2-4, with D perhaps TRBD2 (5 bases). V lost 0 bases, J lost 8 bases, and 18 bases lay in between. Looked up from germline, CDR1 is SGDLS and CDR2 is YYNGEE. This CDR3 contains 16 residues. The CDR3 region is CASSVDARGRWDIQYF. CDR3 in DNA: TGTGCCAGCAGCGTAGACGCTAGAGGGAGATGGGACATTCAGTACTTC.

This chain links TRBV19 with TRBJ1-2; D may be TRBD1 (6 bases). Germline CDR1 LNHDA, CDR2 SQIVND (reference sequence). Trimming shortened V by 3 bases and J by 5 bases, and 10 bases separated the two germline ends. The CDR3 runs to 13 residues. The CDR3 spells CASSIKTGYGYTF. DNA for the CDR3: TGTGCCAGTAGTATCAAGACAGGATATGGCTACACCTTC.

This chain links TRBV29-1 with TRBJ1-1; no clear D. The CDR3 covers 12 residues. Germline V gives CDR1 SQVTM, CDR2 ANQGSEA. Trimming pared 7 bases from V and 0 bases from J, leaving 9 bases between. CDR3 protein: CSGAPLNTEAFF. The CDR3 nucleotides are TGCAGCGGTGCGCCACTGAACACTGAAGCTTTCTTT.